These 32 T cell receptor beta chains share one sample of origin, sequenced in a study of T cells in localized non-small cell lung cancer. The table came from immunoSEQ multiplex PCR; TCRdb's copy has only in-frame clones and leaves some out. Among 130,000 or so clones listed, approximately 88% were seen once. The material was peripheral blood, obtained before any cancer treatment. Source of these receptors: a female donor older than 55 with stage I lung adenocarcinoma.

This chain uses TRBV6-5 with TRBJ2-7, with D perhaps TRBD2 (5 bases). The length of the CDR3 is 13 residues. Trimming shortened V by 5 bases and J by 3 bases, and 11 bases separated the two germline ends. Germline V lookup: CDR1 MNHEY, CDR2 SVGAGI. CDR3 amino acids: CASSHGLGYEQYF. CDR3 bases: TGTGCCAGCAGTCACGGACTCGGCTACGAGCAGTACTTC.

The chain couples TRBV7-2 to TRBJ2-6; weak D call: TRBD2 (6 bases). CDR3 length: 15 residues. The V end was cut by 3 bases, the J end by 4 bases, with 10 bases between. Germline assignment: CDR1 SGHTA and CDR2 FQGNSA. As DNA, the CDR3 is TGTGCCAGCAGCTTCGGGAGTACGGGGGCCAACGTCCTGACTTTC. It specifies CASSFGSTGANVLTF.

The chain is built from TRBV7-3 and TRBJ2-1, with D possibly matching TRBD1 (6 bases). The CDR3 has 14 residues. Trimming removed 0 bases from V and 5 bases from J, with 8 bases in between. The germline V gene has CDR1 SGHTA and CDR2 FQGTGA. CDR3 DNA: TGTGCCAGCAGCTTAACGAGGGGGAACAATGAGCAGTTCTTC. Its translation is CASSLTRGNNEQFF. Using reference TRBV7-3 and TRBJ2-1 for the parts outside the CDR3, the full variable domain is GAGVSQTPSNKVTEKGKYVELRCDPISGHTALYWYRQSLGQGPEFLIYFQGTGAADDSGLPNDRFFAVRPEGSVSTLKIQRTERGDSAVYLCASSLTRGNNEQFFGPGTRLTVL.

This clone was seen a single time. The junction shows a germline mismatch at one end, possibly a read error. The chain carries TRBV15 and TRBJ2-1, with D tentatively TRBD2 (6 bases). Germline V lookup: CDR1 LNHNV, CDR2 YYDKDF (reference sequence). The CDR3 spans 14 residues. The CDR3 coding sequence is TGTGCCACCAGCGCCTGGACTAACTACAATGATCAGTTCTTC. Its translation is CATSAWTNYNDQFF.

The V gene is TRBV19, the J gene TRBJ1-1; TRBD1 agrees at 10 bases. CDR3 length equals 13 residues. V lost 7 bases, J lost 6 bases, and 5 bases stayed unmatched. The germline CDR1 and CDR2 sequences are LNHDA and SQIVND (reference sequence). CDR3 loop: CASKGQGMAEAFF. The CDR3 bases are TGTGCCAGTAAGGGACAGGGGATGGCTGAAGCTTTCTTT.

The V call is TRBV7-9, the J call TRBJ2-3; TRBD2 agrees at 10 bases. CDR3 length: 15 residues. Germline trimming cut 1 base from V and 7 bases from J; bases unmatched to any gene: 5. Germline V gene lookup returns CDR1 SEHNR and CDR2 FQNEAQ (reference sequence). CDR3 protein: CASSLDGTSVHTQYF. The CDR3 DNA reads TGTGCCAGCAGCTTAGACGGGACTAGCGTGCATACGCAGTATTTT.

This clone was detected only once. V gene TRBV15 combines with J gene TRBJ1-5; perhaps TRBD1 as D (5 bases). V dropped 2 bases and J dropped 7 bases, with 18 bases sitting between them. In germline, CDR1 is LNHNV, CDR2 YYDKDF (reference sequence). The CDR3 is made up of 16 amino acids. This CDR3 reads CATSRTRERGGQPQHF. In DNA, the CDR3 is TGTGCCACCAGCAGAACGAGGGAAAGGGGAGGGCAGCCCCAGCATTTT.

The J gene is TRBJ2-5, the V gene TRBV28; maybe TRBD1 (6 bases). Judging by the DNA end, TRBJ2-7 fits better; the J call may be wrong. The germline CDR1 and CDR2 sequences are MDHEN and SYDVKM. CDR3 length: 14 residues. CDR3 in DNA: TGTGCCAGCAGTCCCCGCCCTCTAGGGGGCGAGCAGTACTTC. Amino acids: CASSPRPLGGEQYF.

The chain carries TRBV10-3 and TRBJ2-1; TRBD2 matches at 11 bases. The germline gives CDR1 ENHRY, CDR2 SYGVKD. The CDR3 spans 16 residues. Trimming took 5 bases from V and 3 from J; bases not matched to a gene: 6. The chain's CDR3 is CAISSATSGSYNEQFF. Written as DNA, the CDR3 is TGTGCCATCAGTTCGGCTACTAGCGGGAGCTACAATGAGCAGTTCTTC.

The chain combines TRBV7-9 with TRBJ1-5; 7 nucleotides line up with TRBD1. The junction had 5 bases not matched to a gene; V was cut back by 6 bases and J by 3 bases. This CDR3 contains 14 residues. Germline V gene lookup returns CDR1 SEHNR and CDR2 FQNEAQ (reference sequence). The CDR3 DNA reads as TGTGCCAGCAGATCCGGACAGGACAATCAGCCCCAGCATTTT. This encodes CASRSGQDNQPQHF.

The chain is built from TRBV9 and TRBJ2-3, with 10 positions matching TRBD2. The length of the CDR3 is 15 residues. V dropped 2 bases and J dropped 5; count of bases not matched to a gene: 5. The germline V gene has CDR1 SGDLS and CDR2 YYNGEE. The CDR3 nucleotides read TGTGCCAGCAGCGTTCTAGCGGGAGCCCGAGATACGCAGTATTTT. This codes for CASSVLAGARDTQYF. Looking up the rest from reference TRBV9 and TRBJ2-3 gives the full variable domain: DSGVTQTPKHLITATGQRVTLRCSPRSGDLSVYWYQQSLDQGLQFLIQYYNGEERAKGNILERFSAQQFPDLHSELNLSSLELGDSALYFCASSVLAGARDTQYFGPGTRLTVL.

The chain carries TRBV29-1 and TRBJ2-3, with TRBD2 matching 8 bases. In germline, CDR1 is SQVTM, CDR2 ANQGSEA. J lost 6 bases, V lost 6 bases, and 20 bases had no gene match. This CDR3 is 17 amino acids long. The DNA of the CDR3 is TGCAGCGTGTTGGGAGTTCCGGGACTAGGCCCCGCGGATACGCAGTATTTT. Its protein is CSVLGVPGLGPADTQYF.

The chain uses TRBV7-2 and TRBJ1-2; 7 nucleotides line up with TRBD1. The V gene end was trimmed by 3 bases and the J gene end by 6 bases; junction bases not matched to a gene: 10. Per the germline V gene, CDR1 is SGHTA and CDR2 is FQGNSA. The CDR3 extends over 15 amino acids. The CDR3 DNA sequence: TGTGCCAGCAGCTTTACGACAGGGAAGGGGCATGGCTACACCTTC. Protein product: CASSFTTGKGHGYTF.

This clone was seen only once. V and J are TRBV18 and TRBJ1-1, with D uncertain. Deletions cut 3 bases from V and 2 bases from J, with 16 bases between. The CDR3 consists of 16 residues. Per the germline V gene, CDR1 is KGHSH and CDR2 is LQKENI. The CDR3 DNA reads as TGTGCCAGCTCACCTTCGGTCGCGGTACAAAACACTGAAGCTTTCTTT. It is translated as CASSPSVAVQNTEAFF.

This chain connects TRBV9 to TRBJ2-1, with a possible D match to TRBD1 (6 bases). V was clipped by 4 bases and J by 12 bases, with 23 bases between them. The CDR3 covers 15 residues. Germline V gene sequence: CDR1 SGDLS, CDR2 YYNGEE. As DNA, the CDR3 is TGTGCCAGCAGCCCATCGGACAGCCCCGGACGAGGGCAGTTCTTC. Encoded protein: CASSPSDSPGRGQFF.

The chain combines TRBV27 with TRBJ2-2; D is perhaps TRBD1 (5 bases). The CDR3 loop spans 15 amino acids. The V gene's germline CDR1 is MNHEY and CDR2 SMNVEV (reference sequence). The V end lost 1 base, the J end lost 1 base, and 7 bases lay between the germline ends. This chain's CDR3 is CASSLYRRNTGELFF. In DNA form, the CDR3 reads TGTGCCAGCAGTTTATACAGGCGGAACACCGGGGAGCTGTTTTTT.

The chain recombines TRBV5-4 with TRBJ2-2, with D unresolved. Germline V gene sequence: CDR1 SGHNT, CDR2 YYREEE (reference sequence). Trimming removed 7 bases from V and 4 bases from J, with 20 bases in between. CDR3 length: 16 amino acids. CDR3 DNA sequence: TGTGCCAGCGTCGACGCCACAAGGATGGCCACCGGGGAGCTGTTTTTT. Translated: CASVDATRMATGELFF.

This chain uses TRBV15 with TRBJ2-5; D uncertain. The CDR3 is 15 residues long. Germline-derived CDR1 and CDR2 are LNHNV and YYDKDF (reference sequence). V was pared by 1 base and J by 2 bases, with 11 bases between. The CDR3 region is CATSRVPAPQETQYF. The CDR3 DNA reads TGTGCCACCAGCAGAGTTCCAGCCCCTCAAGAGACCCAGTACTTC.

The chain recombines TRBV5-1 with TRBJ2-7, with 9 bases aligning to TRBD1. With V trimmed by 4 bases and J by 6 bases, 5 bases remained unmatched. Germline CDR1 is SGHRS and CDR2 is YFSETQ. The CDR3 runs to 13 residues. The CDR3 region has the DNA TGCGCCAGCAGCCGACAGGGGGGGTTCGAGCAGTACTTC. Amino acids: CASSRQGGFEQYF.

The chain couples TRBV27 to TRBJ2-1; 9 bases match TRBD2. V was pared by 4 bases and J by 0 bases, with 7 bases of the junction left unmatched. The CDR3 sequence is 17 residues long. CDR1 and CDR2 from the germline V gene are MNHEY and SMNVEV (reference sequence). CDR3 sequence: CASSSPLAGASYNEQFF. The CDR3 DNA sequence: TGTGCCAGCAGTTCCCCGTTAGCGGGAGCCTCCTACAATGAGCAGTTCTTC.

Written as DNA, the CDR3 is TGTGCCAGCAGCCCAGCGAACGAGCAGTACTTC. Its translation: CASSPANEQYF. The chain employs TRBV6-6 and TRBJ2-7, with unresolved D. Germline loops: CDR1 MNHNY, CDR2 SVGAGI (reference sequence). CDR3 size: 11 residues. The V end lost 6 bases, the J end lost 5 bases, and 8 bases lay between the germline ends.

This sequence joins TRBV9 and TRBJ2-7; 8 bases are shared with TRBD2. The CDR3 is 15 amino acids. The V and J ends lost 4 bases and 2 bases, in that order; junction bases with no gene match: 8. Germline lookup yields CDR1 SGDLS and CDR2 YYNGEE. CDR3 protein: CASSLTSGGAYEQYF. In DNA form, the CDR3 reads TGTGCCAGCAGCCTAACTAGCGGAGGAGCCTACGAGCAGTACTTC.

This clone was seen once. The CDR3 spells CSGGGTYEQYF. CDR3 DNA: TGCAGCGGTGGGGGGACCTACGAGCAGTACTTC. The chain joins TRBV29-1 to TRBJ2-7; tentative D call: TRBD2 (6 bases). V lost 7 bases, J lost 2 bases, and 9 bases lay in between. CDR3 length: 11 residues. Germline CDR1 and CDR2: SQVTM and ANQGSEA.

The V gene is TRBV18, the J gene TRBJ2-1, with unresolved D. With 2 bases removed from V and 6 bases from J, the gap between germline ends came to 5 bases. CDR3 size: 12 residues. Germline values: CDR1 KGHSH, CDR2 LQKENI. This CDR3 reads CASSPGPNEQFF. CDR3 bases: TGTGCCAGCTCACCAGGCCCCAATGAGCAGTTCTTC. Combining the CDR3 with reference TRBV18 and TRBJ2-1 gives the whole variable domain NAGVMQNPRHLVRRRGQEARLRCSPMKGHSHVYWYRQLPEEGLKFMVYLQKENIIDESGMPKERFSAEFPKEGPSILRIQQVVRGDSAAYFCASSPGPNEQFFGPGTRLTVL.

V usage is TRBV28 and J usage is TRBJ1-2; D may be TRBD1 (5 bases). The V gene's germline CDR1 is MDHEN and CDR2 SYDVKM. The CDR3 covers 14 residues. The ends were cut back, 7 bases at V and 6 bases at J, with 18 bases in the middle. For the CDR3, the DNA is TGTGCCAGCATCGAATCCGGGGGTTTCAATGGCTACACCTTC. This encodes CASIESGGFNGYTF.

The chain combines TRBV7-6 with TRBJ1-1; no clear D gene. Looked up from germline, CDR1 is SGHVS and CDR2 is FNYEAQ. V was pared by 3 bases and J by 2 bases, with 4 bases between. CDR3 length equals 12 residues. The CDR3 DNA is TGTGCCAGCAGCTTTCTCAACACTGAAGCTTTCTTT. This sequence encodes CASSFLNTEAFF.

The chain employs TRBV4-2 and TRBJ2-7, with TRBD2 identical over 8 bases. The V segment lost 1 base and the J segment 5 bases; nucleotides outside the gene matches: 13. CDR1 and CDR2 from the germline V gene are LGHNA and YNFKEQ. This CDR3 is built from 17 residues. CDR3 amino acids: CASSQGTAGAPPHEQYF. In DNA, the CDR3 is TGTGCCAGCAGCCAAGGGACAGCGGGGGCTCCACCCCACGAGCAGTACTTC.

The J gene is TRBJ2-2, the V gene TRBV5-1; D not certain. The CDR3 loop spans 15 amino acids. V gave up 4 bases and J gave up 2 bases, with 12 bases separating them. Germline CDR1 is SGHRS and CDR2 is YFSETQ. The CDR3 loop is CASSPAEINTGELFF. The CDR3 bases are TGCGCCAGCAGCCCCGCAGAGATAAACACCGGGGAGCTGTTTTTT.

The chain joins TRBV14 to TRBJ1-6; 8 bases match TRBD1. V dropped 4 bases and J dropped 7; count of bases not matched to a gene: 3. Germline V gives CDR1 SGHDN, CDR2 FVKESK. The CDR3 is made up of 14 amino acids. For the CDR3, the DNA is TGTGCCAGCAGCCTTCGGACAGGGAATTCACCCCTCCACTTT. The encoded protein is CASSLRTGNSPLHF.

The chain employs TRBV11-2 and TRBJ2-3; 10 bases fit TRBD2. Germline CDR1 reads SGHAT; CDR2 reads FQNNGV. Germline trimming cut 4 bases from V and 1 base from J; bases unmatched to any gene: 2. The CDR3 spans 15 residues. In nucleotides, the CDR3 is TGTGCCAGCAGCTGGACTAGCGGTCGCACAGATACGCAGTATTTT. Translating it yields CASSWTSGRTDTQYF.

The chain combines TRBV21-1 with TRBJ2-7. TRBV21-1 is tagged as a pseudogene. CDR3 size: 13 residues. CDR3 sequence (DNA): TGTGCCAGCAGCAGGGCGGCGAGCTACGAGCAGTACTTC. This translates into CASSRAASYEQYF.

This chain uses TRBV11-2 with TRBJ2-7; 10 bases fit TRBD2. CDR1 is SGHAT and CDR2 is FQNNGV in the germline V gene. The CDR3 spans 15 residues. V trimming: 6 bases; J trimming: 7 bases; junction bases outside the gene matches: 12. The CDR3 sequence: CASSLLLAGASEQYF. CDR3 DNA: TGTGCCAGCAGTCTCCTTCTAGCGGGAGCGAGTGAGCAGTACTTC.